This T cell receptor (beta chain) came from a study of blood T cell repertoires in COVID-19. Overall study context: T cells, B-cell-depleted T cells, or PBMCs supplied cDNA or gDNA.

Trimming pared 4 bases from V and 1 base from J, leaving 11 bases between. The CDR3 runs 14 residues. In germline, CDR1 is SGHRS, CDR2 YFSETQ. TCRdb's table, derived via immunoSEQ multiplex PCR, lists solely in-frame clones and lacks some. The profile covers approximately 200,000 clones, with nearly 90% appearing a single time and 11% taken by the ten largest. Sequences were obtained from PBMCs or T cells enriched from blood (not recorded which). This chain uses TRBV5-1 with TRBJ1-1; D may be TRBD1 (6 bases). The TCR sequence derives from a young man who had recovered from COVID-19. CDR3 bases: TGCGCCAGCAGCGCGAGACAGGCGAACACTGAAGCTTTCTTT. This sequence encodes CASSARQANTEAFF. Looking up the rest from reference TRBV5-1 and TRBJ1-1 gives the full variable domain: KAGVTQTPRYLIKTRGQQVTLSCSPISGHRSVSWYQQTPGQGLQFLFEYFSETQRNKGNFPGRFSGRQFSNSRSEMNVSTLELGDSALYLCASSARQANTEAFFGQGTRLTVV.